This T cell receptor beta chain was recorded in a study of CD8 T cells in Susac syndrome. TCR beta sequences were obtained from blood CD8+ and CD4+ T cells. Trimming took 4 bases from V and 9 from J, leaving 7 bases between them. CDR3 length: 11 amino acids. RNA, at about 0.45 to 1 ug, was reverse transcribed with random hexamers. TCRdb re-called the immunoSEQ multiplex PCR reads with MiXCR, one entry per CDR3 protein. The repertoire holds around 62,000 distinct CDR3 sequences, with around nine tenths as singletons. The origin of this receptor is a human donor in good health. V gene TRBV12-3 or TRBV12-4 combines with J gene TRBJ2-1; no firm D call. The sequenced sample consisted of CD8+ T cells from PBMCs. CDR3 sequence reads: CASSSGPEQFF. The CDR3, as DNA: TGTGCCAGCAGTTCCGGCCCTGAGCAGTTCTTC.